This T cell receptor beta chain originates from a study of regulatory T cells in long-lasting Graves disease. CDR3 length equals 15 residues. Germline-derived CDR1 and CDR2 are SGHNT and YENEEA. On this clonotype: A read error is likely here: a far larger clone is one base away.

Time point denoted: newly diagnosed GD, antithyroid drugs for less than 3 months. TCR sequences were obtained from RNA taken from PBMCs. In this cohort, patients came from an endocrinology department located in Xi'an, China. In building TCR beta libraries, iRepertoire HTBI primers were used together with Arm-PCR of CDR3 regions. MiXCR, applied by TCRdb to the multiplex PCR reads, yields one record per CDR3 protein. The sample includes about 420,000 distinct CDR3 sequences, 16% of them seen just once. These sequences were also reported in another study, on T cells in Graves' hyperthyroidism and ophthalmopathy.

The rearrangement joins TRBV11-3 to TRBJ2-1; D is perhaps TRBD1 or TRBD2 (5 bases each). Gene TRBJ2-5 matches the end of the DNA better, so the J call may be wrong. Sequencing used peripheral blood mononuclear cells (PBMCs), obtained at new diagnosis, from a patient treated with antithyroid drugs. This clonotype was obtained from a young woman with Graves disease. The CDR3 spells CASSQGTGHYETQYF. In DNA form, the CDR3 reads TGTGCCAGCAGCCAAGGGACGGGCCATTACGAGACCCAGTACTTC.